A selection of T cell receptor beta chains follows, all from one sample in a study of graft-versus-host responses after intestinal transplantation. These receptors' targets are unknown. Sequencing used immunoSEQ multiplex PCR; TCRdb keeps in-frame clones, though not all of them. Here the sample spans 80,000 to 95,000 clones, 85% to 95% being singletons. The specimen comprised unstimulated CD8+ T cells sorted from spleen or lymph node cells, sampled before intestinal transplant. Receptors originate from a human donor who received an intestinal transplant. CDR3s include the opening cysteine and the closing phenylalanine or tryptophan. The order of the fields is V gene, J gene, clone size, D gene, CDR3 protein, CDR3 DNA. A D gene is named only where the DNA matches it firmly. Clone size is shown for a subset of rows, as once, few, many or a class of expanded clone.

>TRBV30|TRBJ2-1|once|.
CAWTVGGMSNEQFF
TGTGCCTGGACCGTCGGGGGTATGAGCAATGAGCAGTTCTTC
>TRBV6-1|TRBJ1-2|.|.
CASSEVSNYGYTF
TGTGCCAGCAGTGAAGTGAGTAACTATGGCTACACCTTC
>TRBV30|TRBJ1-1|.|.
CAWSVAGSTEAFF
TGTGCCTGGAGTGTAGCGGGAAGCACTGAAGCTTTCTTT
>TRBV4-3|TRBJ2-1|.|.
CASSQDLGGSYNEQFF
TGCGCCAGCAGCCAAGATCTCGGGGGTTCCTACAATGAGCAGTTCTTC
>TRBV4-3|TRBJ2-1|.|TRBD1
CASSDNRGDYNEQFF
TGCGCCAGCAGCGACAACAGGGGGGACTACAATGAGCAGTTCTTC
>TRBV7-8|TRBJ2-7|.|TRBD1
CASSSGQGGEQYF
TGTGCCAGCAGCTCGGGACAGGGGGGCGAGCAGTACTTC
>TRBV25-1|TRBJ2-5|.|.
CASSEWGTSSQETQYF
TGTGCCAGCAGTGAATGGGGGACAAGCAGTCAAGAGACCCAGTACTTC
>TRBV13|TRBJ1-6|.|TRBD1
CASSFGDRGSPLHF
TGTGCCAGCAGCTTCGGGGACAGGGGTTCACCCCTCCACTTT
>TRBV7-9|TRBJ1-2|.|.
CASRGEGYTF
TGTGCCAGCCGGGGGGAAGGCTACACCTTC
>TRBV4-1|TRBJ2-7|.|TRBD2
CASSPSGIGDEQYF
TGCGCCAGCAGCCCTAGCGGGATAGGGGACGAGCAGTACTTC
>TRBV2|TRBJ2-7|.|.
CASRGNRDYPYEQYF
TGTGCCAGCAGAGGCAACAGGGATTACCCCTACGAGCAGTACTTC
>TRBV9|TRBJ2-2|.|TRBD2
CASSVDVGLAGSTGELFF
TGTGCCAGCAGCGTAGACGTTGGGCTAGCGGGCAGCACCGGGGAGCTGTTTTTT
>TRBV7-8|TRBJ2-3|.|.
CASSLLGGTQYF
TGTGCCAGCAGCTTATTAGGAGGTACGCAGTATTTT
>TRBV13|TRBJ2-3|.|TRBD2
CASSFFKSGGSTDTQYF
TGTGCCAGCAGCTTCTTTAAGTCGGGGGGGAGCACAGATACGCAGTATTTT
>TRBV29-1|TRBJ1-2|once|TRBD1
CSVEDAGQGLGNYGYTF
TGCAGCGTTGAAGATGCGGGACAGGGGTTGGGTAACTATGGCTACACCTTC
>TRBV9|TRBJ1-2|once|.
CASSVPLTGHYDYGYTF
TGTGCCAGCAGCGTCCCCCTAACAGGGCATTACGACTATGGCTACACCTTC
>TRBV7-8|TRBJ2-1|.|TRBD2
CASSFTGTSGGEQFF
TGTGCCAGCAGCTTTACCGGGACTAGCGGGGGAGAGCAGTTCTTC